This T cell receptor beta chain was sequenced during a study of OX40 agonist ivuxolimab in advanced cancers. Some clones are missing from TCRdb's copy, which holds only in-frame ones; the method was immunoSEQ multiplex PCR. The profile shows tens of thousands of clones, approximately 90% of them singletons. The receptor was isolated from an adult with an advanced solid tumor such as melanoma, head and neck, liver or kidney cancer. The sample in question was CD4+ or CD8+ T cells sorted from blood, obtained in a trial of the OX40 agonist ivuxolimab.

The CDR3 loop is CASSDRDSQSYEQYF. The CDR3 DNA reads as TGTGCCAGCAGTGATAGGGACAGCCAGTCCTACGAGCAGTACTTC. This rearrangement joins TRBV6-1 to TRBJ2-7; 7 bases fit TRBD1. The V gene's germline CDR1 is MNHNS and CDR2 SASEGT. V was pared by 3 bases and J by 1 base, with 6 bases of the junction left unmatched. The CDR3 extends over 15 amino acids.